A selection of T cell receptor beta chains follows, all from one sample in a study of blood T cell repertoires in COVID-19. Generated by immunoSEQ multiplex PCR, the TCRdb table keeps only in-frame clones and is missing some. The repertoire holds approximately 260,000 clones, with around 90% as singletons. The sequenced material came from peripheral blood. The receptor source for this set is a man aged 50 to 59 with acute or convalescent COVID-19. Both conserved end residues are part of each CDR3. A D gene is named only where the DNA matches it firmly. Some rows mark clone size as missing; the rest say once, few, many or name a class of expanded clone.

j_gene: TRBJ2-2
abundance: -
d_gene: -
v_gene: TRBV7-3
CDR3aa: CASSFRVTGELFF
CDR3nt: TGTGCCAGCAGCTTCAGGGTCACCGGGGAGCTGTTTTTT

j_gene: TRBJ2-7
abundance: -
d_gene: TRBD1
v_gene: TRBV7-6
CDR3aa: CASSPALDRDRTYEQYF
CDR3nt: TGTGCCAGCAGCCCCGCCCTGGACAGGGACCGGACCTACGAGCAGTACTTC

j_gene: TRBJ2-7
abundance: -
d_gene: TRBD2
v_gene: TRBV2
CDR3aa: CASRAGLAKSYEQYF
CDR3nt: TGTGCCAGCAGGGCGGGACTAGCGAAGTCCTACGAGCAGTACTTC

j_gene: TRBJ2-2
abundance: -
d_gene: TRBD1
v_gene: TRBV11-2
CDR3aa: CASSRGLSETGELFF
CDR3nt: TGTGCCAGCAGCAGGGGGCTCTCGGAGACCGGGGAGCTGTTTTTT

j_gene: TRBJ1-1
abundance: -
d_gene: TRBD1
v_gene: TRBV5-1
CDR3aa: CASSYWPIQGTAEAFF
CDR3nt: TGCGCCAGCAGCTATTGGCCAATACAGGGGACCGCTGAAGCTTTCTTT

j_gene: TRBJ1-2
abundance: once
d_gene: -
v_gene: TRBV15
CDR3aa: CATSRVPAGTGFGYTF
CDR3nt: TGTGCCACCAGCAGAGTACCCGCAGGAACAGGGTTTGGCTACACCTTC

j_gene: TRBJ1-1
abundance: few
d_gene: TRBD1
v_gene: TRBV10-3
CDR3aa: CAISRGPYRGKGEAEAFF
CDR3nt: TGTGCCATCAGTCGAGGGCCCTACAGGGGGAAAGGGGAGGCTGAAGCTTTCTTT

j_gene: TRBJ2-7
abundance: -
d_gene: TRBD2
v_gene: TRBV5-1
CDR3aa: CASSFGGTYEQYF
CDR3nt: TGCGCCAGCAGCTTCGGGGGGACCTACGAGCAGTACTTC

j_gene: TRBJ1-1
abundance: -
d_gene: -
v_gene: TRBV11-3
CDR3aa: CASSLGEGTEAFF
CDR3nt: TGTGCCAGCAGCCTGGGGGAGGGGACTGAAGCTTTCTTT

j_gene: TRBJ2-5
abundance: -
d_gene: -
v_gene: TRBV18
CDR3aa: CASSLTGTPQETQYF
CDR3nt: TGTGCCAGCTCACTAACCGGGACTCCTCAAGAGACCCAGTACTTC

j_gene: TRBJ2-1
abundance: -
d_gene: -
v_gene: TRBV5-1
CDR3aa: CASSLVDRQGYYNEQFF
CDR3nt: TGCGCCAGCAGCTTGGTTGATCGGCAGGGGTACTACAATGAGCAGTTCTTC

j_gene: TRBJ2-3
abundance: -
d_gene: -
v_gene: TRBV2
CDR3aa: CASSEQGASGVDTQYF
CDR3nt: TGTGCCAGCAGTGAACAGGGGGCTAGCGGGGTAGATACGCAGTATTTT